Below, 26 T cell receptor beta chains from the same sample are listed, as sequenced in a study of shared clonotypes between healthy human individuals. Produced via immunoSEQ multiplex PCR; TCRdb's table is partial and in-frame only. The sample holds roughly 2,300,000 clones; 85% to 95% are singletons and the top ten take more than 0.35%. Input material: naive CD4+ T cells from PBMCs. Described subset: CD45RA+ positively selected. These receptors were collected from a young man in good health. Some clones in this sample may be carry-over from other donors' samples.

The chain couples TRBV6-1 to TRBJ2-1; D unclear. V was pared by 6 bases and J by 0 bases, with 12 bases between. Germline V gene lookup returns CDR1 MNHNS and CDR2 SASEGT. The CDR3 length is 15 residues. CDR3 sequence: CASRLKSSSYNEQFF. CDR3 bases: TGTGCCAGCAGGCTCAAGTCGAGCTCCTACAATGAGCAGTTCTTC.

The rearrangement links TRBV12-5 to TRBJ1-6, with D possibly being TRBD1 (6 bases). This CDR3 spans 14 amino acids. Deletions cut 7 bases from V and 7 bases from J, with 14 bases between. Germline lookup yields CDR1 LGHNT and CDR2 FRNRAP. DNA of the CDR3: TGTGCTAGTGCCGCCGGGACAAGCAATTCACCCCTCCACTTT. Amino acid sequence: CASAAGTSNSPLHF.

The J gene is TRBJ2-7, the V gene TRBV9, with D possibly called TRBD1 or TRBD2 (7 bases each). CDR3 size: 15 residues. Germline assignment: CDR1 SGDLS and CDR2 YYNGEE. Trimming shortened V by 0 bases and J by 2 bases, and 12 bases separated the two germline ends. The CDR3 DNA reads TGTGCCAGCAGCGTAGTGCCAGGGGGGGCCTACGAGCAGTACTTC. This codes for CASSVVPGGAYEQYF.

Regarding this clone: This same CDR3 is encoded by further DNA sequences in the sample. The chain has TRBV18 and TRBJ2-7; 10 nucleotides align to TRBD2. With 2 bases clipped from V and 0 bases from J, the junction kept 1 base outside the gene matches. The length of the CDR3 is 15 residues. The germline gives CDR1 KGHSH, CDR2 LQKENI. The DNA for the CDR3 is TGTGCCAGCTCACCAGGACTAGCGGACTCCTACGAGCAGTACTTC. Its protein product is CASSPGLADSYEQYF. Combining the CDR3 with reference TRBV18 and TRBJ2-7 gives the whole variable domain NAGVMQNPRHLVRRRGQEARLRCSPMKGHSHVYWYRQLPEEGLKFMVYLQKENIIDESGMPKERFSAEFPKEGPSILRIQQVVRGDSAAYFCASSPGLADSYEQYFGPGTRLTVT.

The J gene is TRBJ2-3, the V gene TRBV15; D is ambiguous. V was cut by 3 bases and J by 7 bases, with 8 bases left in between. The CDR3 sequence is 12 residues long. Germline CDR1 and CDR2: LNHNV and YYDKDF (reference sequence). CDR3 in amino acids: CATSSLYYTQYF. The CDR3, as DNA: TGTGCCACCAGCAGCCTATATTATACGCAGTATTTT.

V and J are TRBV30 and TRBJ2-3; D not certain. The CDR3 contains 12 residues. CDR1 GTSNPN and CDR2 SVGIG come from the germline V gene (reference sequence). V was trimmed by 3 bases and J by 4 bases, leaving 8 bases between them. CDR3 residues: CAWSLSADTQYF. The CDR3, as DNA: TGTGCCTGGAGCCTAAGTGCAGATACGCAGTATTTT.

V usage is TRBV7-2 and J usage is TRBJ2-1, with 7 bases identical to TRBD2. V was pared by 5 bases and J by 0 bases, with 4 bases of the junction left unmatched. Germline loops: CDR1 SGHTA, CDR2 FQGNSA. This CDR3 comprises 15 residues. CDR3 sequence: CASSTLADSYNEQFF. The CDR3 bases are TGTGCCAGCAGCACTCTAGCGGACTCCTACAATGAGCAGTTCTTC.

The genes are TRBV6-1 and TRBJ1-2; D not certain. V was cut by 0 bases and J by 2 bases, with 7 bases left in between. CDR3 size: 14 residues. CDR1 MNHNS and CDR2 SASEGT come from the germline V gene. The CDR3 here is CASSEAPRNYGYTF. For the CDR3, the DNA is TGTGCCAGCAGTGAAGCGCCGAGGAACTATGGCTACACCTTC.

This clone was observed once. The sample has other DNA sequences that encode this CDR3 too. The rearrangement uses TRBV18 and TRBJ2-5; 7 bases map to TRBD2. Trimming cost V 3 bases and J 5 bases; bases outside gene matches: 9. The germline V gene has CDR1 KGHSH and CDR2 LQKENI. This CDR3 is 15 amino acids long. The CDR3 sequence: CASSPGTGGGETQYF. As DNA, the CDR3 is TGTGCCAGCTCACCGGGGACGGGAGGAGGGGAGACCCAGTACTTC.

A word on this clone: Different DNA sequences within this sample yield the same CDR3. The J gene is TRBJ2-7, the V gene TRBV19; TRBD1 matches at 11 bases. After removal of 4 bases from V and 2 bases from J, the junction contained 4 bases not matched to a gene. The germline V gene has CDR1 LNHDA and CDR2 SQIVND (reference sequence). The CDR3 runs to 15 residues. The CDR3 region has the DNA TGTGCCAGTAGTACAAGGGACAGGGGGGCCTACGAGCAGTACTTC. Its protein is CASSTRDRGAYEQYF.

This chain uses TRBV6-5 with TRBJ1-1, with D perhaps TRBD1 (5 bases). The CDR3 extends over 14 amino acids. Germline loops: CDR1 MNHEY, CDR2 SVGAGI. V was trimmed by 3 bases and J by 7 bases, leaving 15 bases between them. Here the CDR3 reads CASSYQGPRDEAFF. CDR3 DNA sequence: TGTGCCAGCAGTTATCAGGGCCCTCGCGATGAAGCTTTCTTT.

This chain uses TRBV6-1 with TRBJ2-5, with TRBD1 matching over 7 bases. The germline CDR1 and CDR2 sequences are MNHNS and SASEGT. The CDR3 is made up of 14 amino acids. The J segment lost 1 base and the V segment lost 6 bases, leaving 5 bases of the junction unmatched. This chain's CDR3 is CASSTGTAQETQYF. DNA for the CDR3: TGTGCCAGCAGCACCGGGACAGCCCAAGAGACCCAGTACTTC.

About this clone itself: Other DNA variants within this sample encode the same CDR3. The chain recombines TRBV5-1 with TRBJ1-1; D call uncertain. This CDR3 has 15 amino acids. CDR1 SGHRS and CDR2 YFSETQ come from the germline V gene. Trimming took 1 base from V and 1 from J, leaving 11 bases between them. In DNA form, the CDR3 reads TGCGCCAGCAGCTTGTCAGCCGGGTCGAACACTGAAGCTTTCTTT. It is translated as CASSLSAGSNTEAFF.

The genes are TRBV11-2 and TRBJ2-7; 9 bases align to TRBD2. CDR3 length equals 14 residues. Germline loops: CDR1 SGHAT, CDR2 FQNNGV. With V trimmed by 1 base and J by 6 bases, 4 bases remained unmatched. In DNA, the CDR3 is TGTGCCAGCAGCTTAGGCGGGAGGGCCGGCGAGCAGTACTTC. It encodes CASSLGGRAGEQYF.

This clone was counted a single time. The chain joins TRBV2 to TRBJ2-5; D tentatively fits TRBD1 or TRBD2 (5 bases each). The CDR3 runs 14 residues. The V end was cut by 6 bases, the J end by 3 bases, with 14 bases between. Germline loops: CDR1 SNHLY, CDR2 FYNNEI. This CDR3 is CASSIERGEETQYF. In DNA, the CDR3 is TGTGCCAGCAGCATCGAGAGAGGGGAAGAGACCCAGTACTTC.

V and J are TRBV6-5 and TRBJ1-2; 10 bases match TRBD1. Germline V gene sequence: CDR1 MNHEY, CDR2 SVGAGI. V lost 6 bases and J lost 4; bases outside the gene matches: 5. The CDR3 spans 14 residues. In nucleotides, the CDR3 is TGTGCCAGCAGCATAGGACAGGGGGGCTATGGCTACACCTTC. The encoded protein is CASSIGQGGYGYTF.

This sequence joins TRBV7-3 and TRBJ2-3; a weak D match, TRBD2 (5 bases). The V gene's germline CDR1 is SGHTA and CDR2 FQGTGA. CDR3 length: 14 residues. V was pared by 3 bases and J by 2 bases, with 9 bases between. The CDR3 region is CASSFGSNTDTQYF. The CDR3 DNA reads TGTGCCAGCAGCTTTGGGAGCAACACAGATACGCAGTATTTT. The full variable domain, completed using reference TRBV7-3 and TRBJ2-3, is GAGVSQTPSNKVTEKGKYVELRCDPISGHTALYWYRQSLGQGPEFLIYFQGTGAADDSGLPNDRFFAVRPEGSVSTLKIQRTERGDSAVYLCASSFGSNTDTQYFGPGTRLTVL.

The genes are TRBV7-2 and TRBJ2-7, with D unclear. Germline lookup yields CDR1 SGHTA and CDR2 FQGNSA. The length of the CDR3 is 14 residues. V was cut by 1 base and J by 3 bases, with 10 bases left in between. The CDR3 loop reads CASSLVWQDYEQYF. As DNA, the CDR3 is TGTGCCAGCAGCTTAGTATGGCAGGACTACGAGCAGTACTTC.

The chain employs TRBV7-2 and TRBJ2-7; D is possibly TRBD1 (6 bases). The CDR3 has 16 residues. V was pared by 2 bases and J by 5 bases, with 19 bases between. The germline V gene has CDR1 SGHTA and CDR2 FQGNSA. Here the CDR3 reads CASSLKGAQGTHEQYF. The CDR3 DNA sequence: TGTGCCAGCAGCTTAAAAGGGGCCCAGGGGACGCACGAGCAGTACTTC.

The rearrangement links TRBV11-1 to TRBJ1-5; no reliable D call. V was clipped by 8 bases and J by 2 bases, with 16 bases between them. CDR1 is SGHAT, CDR2 FQDESV, per germline (reference sequence). This CDR3 region has 15 residues. The CDR3 nucleotides are TGTGCCAGCCGCCGTACTGGATCGGGCAATCAGCCCCAGCATTTT. Translated, it gives CASRRTGSGNQPQHF.

The chain couples TRBV7-8 to TRBJ1-2, with D maybe TRBD1 (6 bases). The CDR3 spans 12 residues. Trimming removed 5 bases at V and 5 bases at J, with 9 bases between. CDR1 SGHVS and CDR2 FQNEAQ come from the germline V gene. The CDR3 spells CASSLGQYGYTF. The CDR3 nucleotides read TGTGCCAGCAGCCTCGGACAGTATGGCTACACCTTC.

The V gene is TRBV28, the J gene TRBJ1-5; no reliable D call. V was clipped by 3 bases and J by 2 bases, with 11 bases between them. CDR3 length: 15 residues. Germline CDR1 MDHEN, CDR2 SYDVKM. The CDR3 reads CASSLLNRGNQPQHF. The CDR3 bases are TGTGCCAGCAGTTTGCTCAATAGGGGCAATCAGCCCCAGCATTTT. Looking up the rest from reference TRBV28 and TRBJ1-5 gives the full variable domain: DVKVTQSSRYLVKRTGEKVFLECVQDMDHENMFWYRQDPGLGLRLIYFSYDVKMKEKGDIPEGYSVSREKKERFSLILESASTNQTSMYLCASSLLNRGNQPQHFGDGTRLSIL.

The chain has TRBV5-4 and TRBJ1-2; tentative D call: TRBD1 (5 bases). The CDR3 loop spans 16 amino acids. Deletions cut 0 bases from V and 1 base from J, with 13 bases between. Per germline, CDR1 SGHNT and CDR2 YYREEE (reference sequence). As DNA, the CDR3 is TGTGCCAGCAGCTTGGCCGGTCAGGGATTTAACTATGGCTACACCTTC. Translating it yields CASSLAGQGFNYGYTF.

The V gene is TRBV5-6, the J gene TRBJ2-5; maybe TRBD1 (6 bases). CDR3 length: 16 residues. Germline assignment: CDR1 SGHDT and CDR2 YYEEEE. The V end was cut by 4 bases, the J end by 3 bases, with 19 bases between. The chain's CDR3 is CASSPPGQGQEETQYF. The CDR3 nucleotides read TGTGCCAGCAGCCCCCCAGGCCAGGGGCAGGAAGAGACCCAGTACTTC.

This clone was picked up one time. The chain couples TRBV28 to TRBJ2-7, with 7 bases lining up with TRBD2. This CDR3 has 15 amino acids. Germline V CDR1 and CDR2: MDHEN, SYDVKM. Losses at the gene ends were 7 bases for V and 3 bases for J; bases not matched to a gene: 12. CDR3 in amino acids: CASTPHPSGVYEQYF. CDR3 DNA sequence: TGTGCCAGCACCCCCCATCCTAGCGGAGTCTACGAGCAGTACTTC. Looking up the rest from reference TRBV28 and TRBJ2-7 gives the full variable domain: DVKVTQSSRYLVKRTGEKVFLECVQDMDHENMFWYRQDPGLGLRLIYFSYDVKMKEKGDIPEGYSVSREKKERFSLILESASTNQTSMYLCASTPHPSGVYEQYFGPGTRLTVT.

This sequence joins TRBV13 and TRBJ2-7; D could derive from TRBD1 or TRBD2 (7 bases each). This CDR3 has 15 residues. Germline V lookup: CDR1 PRHDT, CDR2 FYEKMQ (reference sequence). Trimming took off 2 bases at V and 1 base at J, with 12 bases between the two ends. CDR3 coding DNA: TGTGCCAGCAGCTTACAGCGGGACAGATCCTACGAGCAGTACTTC. This codes for CASSLQRDRSYEQYF.